This is a list of T cell receptor beta chains from one sample in a study of blood T cell repertoires in COVID-19. TCRdb keeps only in-frame clones here, not all; method: immunoSEQ multiplex PCR. The sample lists hundreds of thousands of clones; 75% to 90% were seen once. Material: PBMCs or T cells enriched from blood (not recorded which). Source of these receptors: a woman younger than 45 who had been exposed to COVID-19. The CDR3 runs from the conserved cysteine through the conserved F or W. The D gene is left open where the match is weak. Clone size appears in some rows only: once, few, many, or a class for an expanded clone.

TRBD1,TRBJ1-2,TRBV5-1,.,CASSSPGQGIYGYTF,TGCGCCAGCAGCTCCCCGGGACAGGGAATCTATGGCTACACCTTC
.,TRBJ1-3,TRBV19,.,CASSISRTSGNTIYF,TGTGCCAGTAGTATTAGCAGAACCTCTGGAAACACCATATATTTT
.,TRBJ1-1,TRBV7-2,.,CASSLDRNTEAFF,TGTGCCAGCAGCTTAGACAGGAACACTGAAGCTTTCTTT
.,TRBJ2-7,TRBV24-1,.,CATSQPGQSHEQYF,TGTGCCACCAGCCAACCGGGACAATCCCACGAGCAGTACTTC
.,TRBJ1-1,TRBV19,.,CASSIVGGSNTEAFF,TGTGCCAGTAGTATAGTGGGGGGATCGAACACTGAAGCTTTCTTT
TRBD2,TRBJ2-1,TRBV9,.,CASSRTSGRSYNEQFF,TGTGCCAGCAGCCGGACTAGCGGGAGAAGCTACAATGAGCAGTTCTTC
TRBD1,TRBJ1-4,TRBV5-5,once,CASSRNPGGDEKLFF,TGTGCCAGCAGCCGGAACCCAGGGGGCGATGAAAAACTGTTTTTT
.,TRBJ2-3,TRBV7-8,.,CASSLRRGTDTQYF,TGTGCCAGCAGCCTAAGGAGGGGTACAGATACGCAGTATTTT
TRBD1,TRBJ1-4,TRBV19,once,CAASGGAGDEKLFF,TGTGCCGCCTCAGGGGGCGCGGGGGATGAAAAACTGTTTTTT
.,TRBJ2-6,TRBV7-3,.,CASSRTPARDFSGANVLTF,TGTGCCAGCAGCCGTACCCCGGCCAGGGATTTCTCTGGGGCCAACGTCCTGACTTTC
.,TRBJ2-3,TRBV9,.,CASSPGLGTDTQYF,TGTGCCAGCAGCCCCGGGTTGGGCACAGATACGCAGTATTTT
.,TRBJ2-2,TRBV2,.,CASRNVGSPGELFF,TGTGCCAGCAGAAATGTCGGGTCCCCCGGGGAGCTGTTTTTT
.,TRBJ1-1,TRBV5-1,.,CATSVQGIENTEAFF,TGCGCCACCAGCGTTCAGGGGATCGAGAACACTGAAGCTTTCTTT
.,TRBJ1-4,TRBV5-1,.,CASSVGEGGRLFF,TGCGCCAGCAGCGTCGGAGAGGGAGGCAGACTGTTTTTT
.,TRBJ1-2,TRBV20-1,.,CSASAGEGEGYTF,TGCAGTGCTAGTGCTGGGGAGGGGGAAGGCTACACCTTC
.,TRBJ1-2,TRBV15,.,CATSRDHRTDYGYTF,TGTGCCACCAGCAGAGATCATAGAACGGACTATGGCTACACCTTC